This TCR beta chain is drawn from a study of tumor-infiltrating lymphocytes in oesophageal squamous cell carcinoma. This clonotype was seen a few times. Because the CDR3's place on the DNA is in doubt, the DNA is left out and the CDR3 is given as listed by TCRdb. TCRdb reanalysed the PCR reads using MiXCR and keeps one entry per CDR3 protein. The sample gives about 19,000 distinct CDR3 sequences, around two fifths of which show up once; about 39% is in the top ten. The CDR3 has 18 amino acids, counting both end residues. The clonotype was recovered from a male donor with esophageal squamous cell carcinoma. The sequencing input was esophageal tumor tissue. This rearrangement joins TRBV7-5 to TRBJ1-2. TRBV7-5 is shown as a pseudogene. CDR3 residues: CISVPAAPPFCPNYGYTF.